This paragraph covers one T cell receptor (beta chain) sequence. A read error may account for a junction end that differs from germline. This sample was included in a study of T cells in Graves' hyperthyroidism and ophthalmopathy. The CDR3 has 13 residues. Germline loops: CDR1 GTSNPN, CDR2 SVGIG (reference sequence). TCR beta CDR3 region amplification was performed from RNA transcripts. First-round RT-PCR with HTBI primers amplified the TCR CDR3 region. TCRdb reprocessed the multiplex PCR reads via MiXCR and lists one record per CDR3 protein. The data contain about 610,000 distinct CDR3 sequences, approximately 15% of them seen just once; the ten biggest clones take up 3% to 4%.

This TCR was recovered from a woman aged 35 to 49 with Graves' ophthalmopathy. The genes are TRBV30 and TRBJ1-6; D is possibly TRBD1 (5 bases). Sequences were obtained from blood. As DNA, the CDR3 is TGTGCCTGGAACGGGGCTCGGAATCCACCCCCCCACTTT. The encoded protein is CAWNGARNPPPHF. The complete variable domain, with remaining parts taken from reference TRBV30 and TRBJ1-6, reads SQTIHQWPATLVQPVGSPLSLECTVEGTSNPNLYWYRQAAGRGLQLLFYSVGIGQISSEVPQNLSASRPQDRQFILSSKKLLLSDSGFYLCAWNGARNPPPHFGNGTRLTVT.